This entry lists 32 T cell receptor beta chains sequenced from one sample in a study of regulatory T cells in long-lasting Graves disease. Regarding time point: newly diagnosed GD, antithyroid drugs for less than 3 months. Isolated PBMC RNA provided the starting material for the TCR library. Through Arm-PCR of CDR3 regions and iRepertoire HTBI primers, TCR beta libraries were built. TCRdb re-called the multiplex PCR reads through MiXCR, storing one row per CDR3 protein. The sample holds 450,000 to 700,000 distinct CDR3 sequences, roughly 13% seen once. The same specimen was also included in a second study, on T cells in Graves' hyperthyroidism and ophthalmopathy.

Here the sequenced sample was peripheral blood mononuclear cells (PBMCs), taken at new diagnosis, from a patient treated with antithyroid drugs. Receptors were obtained from a man aged 25 to 40 with Graves disease.

The gene calls are TRBV10-2 and TRBJ2-2; D unresolved. Germline loops: CDR1 WSHSY, CDR2 SAAADI. The CDR3 runs 13 residues. Trimming cost V 7 bases and J 3 bases, with 9 bases left between them. CDR3 nucleotide sequence: TGCGCCAGCAATCGAGGATACACCGGGGAGCTGTTTTTT. Amino acid sequence: CASNRGYTGELFF.

This chain joins TRBV27 and TRBJ2-1, with a tentative D call TRBD1 (6 bases). Looked up from germline, CDR1 is MNHEY and CDR2 is SMNVEV (reference sequence). CDR3 length equals 13 residues. Trimming removed 3 bases from V and 7 bases from J, with 10 bases in between. CDR3 region: CASSLYTGNEQFF. In DNA, the CDR3 is TGTGCCAGCAGTTTGTATACAGGGAATGAGCAGTTCTTC.

This clonotype was observed many times. The J gene is TRBJ2-2, the V gene TRBV7-7; a possible D gene is TRBD1 (5 bases). The CDR3 has 15 amino acids. Germline CDR1 and CDR2: SSHAT and FNYEAQ (reference sequence). V gave up 2 bases and J gave up 3 bases, with 10 bases separating them. CDR3 DNA: TGTGCCAGCAGCTTATCCCTAGGGGACACCGGGGAGCTGTTTTTT. Protein product: CASSLSLGDTGELFF.

This clonotype was recorded many times. V is TRBV29-1 and J is TRBJ2-5; the D is unclear. Germline values: CDR1 SQVTM, CDR2 ANQGSEA. With 5 bases removed from V and 0 bases from J, the gap between germline ends came to 1 base. CDR3 size: 10 residues. CDR3 nucleotide sequence: TGCAGCGTTTACCAAGAGACCCAGTACTTC. Encoded protein: CSVYQETQYF.

This clonotype was picked up many times. This chain connects TRBV20-1 to TRBJ2-5, with 7 bases fitting TRBD2. Germline-derived CDR1 and CDR2 are DFQATT and SNEGSKA (reference sequence). V trimming: 5 bases; J trimming: 4 bases; junction bases outside the gene matches: 10. The CDR3 has 14 amino acids. CDR3 coding DNA: TGCAGTGCTCGGGGCAAGGCGGGAGCAGAGACCCAGTACTTC. This sequence encodes CSARGKAGAETQYF.

This rearrangement joins TRBV7-8 to TRBJ1-6, with a tentative D call TRBD1 (5 bases). This CDR3 spans 13 amino acids. V was shortened by 3 bases and J by 7 bases, with 7 bases between the two germline ends. Per germline, CDR1 SGHVS and CDR2 FQNEAQ. The CDR3 loop reads CASSFEGNSPLHF. The CDR3 DNA reads as TGTGCCAGCAGCTTCGAGGGGAATTCACCCCTCCACTTT.

This clonotype was found many times. The genes are TRBV29-1 and TRBJ2-1; 8 bases fit TRBD2. The germline gives CDR1 SQVTM, CDR2 ANQGSEA. The CDR3 extends over 15 amino acids. J gave up 2 bases and V 6 bases, and 9 bases lay outside the gene matches. The CDR3 loop is CSVVPPGLAYNEQFF. CDR3 nucleotides: TGCAGCGTGGTCCCCCCGGGACTAGCCTACAATGAGCAGTTCTTC.

This clonotype has at least ten counts. CDR3 nucleotides: TGTGCCAGCAGTGAGGATAACTATGGCTACACCTTC. Its translation is CASSEDNYGYTF. The rearrangement joins TRBV2 to TRBJ1-2; no firm D call. Per the germline V gene, CDR1 is SNHLY and CDR2 is FYNNEI. With 3 bases removed from V and 1 base from J, the gap between germline ends came to 3 bases. This CDR3 comprises 12 residues.

A few counts support this clonotype. V is TRBV5-4 and J is TRBJ2-5, with D possibly being TRBD2 (5 bases). Trimming shortened V by 4 bases and J by 5 bases, and 18 bases separated the two germline ends. In germline, CDR1 is SGHNT, CDR2 YYREEE (reference sequence). This CDR3 spans 15 amino acids. The CDR3 is CASSRGWGSRETQYF. CDR3 nucleotide sequence: TGTGCCAGCAGCCGCGGGTGGGGATCGCGGGAGACCCAGTACTTC.

This clonotype was counted ten times or more. V gene TRBV15 combines with J gene TRBJ2-3, with 10 nucleotides matching TRBD2. After removal of 7 bases from V and 1 base from J, the junction contained 5 bases not matched to a gene. This CDR3 region has 15 residues. In germline, CDR1 is LNHNV, CDR2 YYDKDF (reference sequence). The DNA of the CDR3 is TGTGCCACCAAGTCCGGGACTAGCGGCACAGATACGCAGTATTTT. Its translation: CATKSGTSGTDTQYF. Looking up the rest from reference TRBV15 and TRBJ2-3 gives the full variable domain: DAMVIQNPRYQVTQFGKPVTLSCSQTLNHNVMYWYQQKSSQAPKLLFHYYDKDFNNEADTPDNFQSRRPNTSFCFLDIRSPGLGDTAMYLCATKSGTSGTDTQYFGPGTRLTVL.

At least ten counts were recorded for this clonotype. The chain has TRBV6-1 and TRBJ1-2; perhaps TRBD1 as D (6 bases). The CDR3 consists of 14 residues. Per the germline V gene, CDR1 is MNHNS and CDR2 is SASEGT. Trimming stripped 5 bases from V and 4 bases from J, with 14 bases between. The CDR3 is CASSLAQGSYGYTF. CDR3 DNA: TGTGCCAGCAGTCTAGCTCAGGGGAGCTATGGCTACACCTTC.

This clonotype was counted a few times. The CDR3 spells CSATTGYEQYF. The CDR3 DNA follows: TGCAGTGCTACAACGGGTTACGAGCAGTACTTC. V and J are TRBV20-1 and TRBJ2-7, with no clear D. Germline CDR1 reads DFQATT; CDR2 reads SNEGSKA (reference sequence). V was shortened by 4 bases and J by 4 bases, with 8 bases between the two germline ends. This CDR3 region has 11 residues.

This rearrangement joins TRBV18 to TRBJ1-2; D perhaps matches TRBD1 (6 bases). Germline CDR1 and CDR2: KGHSH and LQKENI. This CDR3 is 15 amino acids long. V was trimmed by 5 bases and J by 0 bases, leaving 13 bases between them. The DNA of the CDR3 is TGTGCCAGCTCATCCAGGGGTTTCTCTAACTATGGCTACACCTTC. Translating it yields CASSSRGFSNYGYTF.

This clonotype has just a few counts. CDR3 in DNA: TGTGCCAGCAGCGCTTGGGGATCGAACACTGAAGCTTTCTTT. This encodes CASSAWGSNTEAFF. The V and J genes are TRBV9 and TRBJ1-1; D not certain. CDR3 size: 14 residues. CDR1 and CDR2 (germline): SGDLS, YYNGEE. Trimming took off 3 bases at V and 1 base at J, with 10 bases between the two ends.

This clonotype appeared many times. The V and J genes are TRBV7-9 and TRBJ2-5, with 8 nucleotides matching TRBD2. The J segment lost 5 bases and the V segment lost 3 bases, leaving 8 bases of the junction unmatched. Looked up from germline, CDR1 is SEHNR and CDR2 is FQNEAQ (reference sequence). The CDR3 covers 15 residues. In DNA form, the CDR3 reads TGTGCCAGCAGCTTCTTGCGGGAGGTTCAGGAGACCCAGTACTTC. Translation: CASSFLREVQETQYF.

The rearrangement uses TRBV27 and TRBJ2-7; 7 bases are a match to TRBD1. Germline loops: CDR1 MNHEY, CDR2 SMNVEV (reference sequence). V gave up 7 bases and J gave up 2 bases; unmatched junction bases: 5. The CDR3 extends over 13 amino acids. The CDR3 nucleotides read TGTGCCAGCATCGACAGGGCCACCTACGAGCAGTACTTC. This gives the protein CASIDRATYEQYF.

This clonotype was seen at least ten times. The gene calls are TRBV2 and TRBJ2-7; 11 bases map to TRBD1. After removal of 8 bases from V and 4 bases from J, the junction contained 7 bases not matched to a gene. CDR3 length equals 14 residues. Germline CDR1 reads SNHLY; CDR2 reads FYNNEI. CDR3 amino acids: CASVLGQGGYEQYF. In nucleotides, the CDR3 is TGTGCCAGCGTTCTGGGACAGGGGGGATACGAGCAGTACTTC. The complete variable domain, with remaining parts taken from reference TRBV2 and TRBJ2-7, reads EPEVTQTPSHQVTQMGQEVILRCVPISNHLYFYWYRQILGQKVEFLVSFYNNEISEKSEIFDDQFSVERPDGSNFTLKIRSTKLEDSAMYFCASVLGQGGYEQYFGPGTRLTVT.

Many counts were recorded for this clonotype. The V call is TRBV7-6, the J call TRBJ2-2, with 9 bases aligning to TRBD2. V shed 2 bases and J 3 bases; nucleotides not matched to a gene: 4. In germline, CDR1 is SGHVS, CDR2 FNYEAQ. CDR3 length equals 16 residues. CDR3 sequence: CASSLNGGRDTGELFF. Here the CDR3 DNA reads TGTGCCAGCAGCTTAAACGGCGGGAGGGACACCGGGGAGCTGTTTTTT.

This clonotype appeared many times. The rearrangement links TRBV11-2 to TRBJ2-7, with 9 bases matching TRBD1. The CDR3 is 14 residues long. J gave up 3 bases and V 4 bases, and 4 bases lay outside the gene matches. Germline-derived CDR1 and CDR2 are SGHAT and FQNNGV. The CDR3 sequence: CASSSGTGYYEQYF. DNA for the CDR3: TGTGCCAGCAGCTCTGGGACAGGGTACTACGAGCAGTACTTC.

V usage is TRBV11-2 and J usage is TRBJ1-3; 10 bases line up with TRBD1. V shed 4 bases, J shed 2 bases, and the junction held 17 bases outside the gene matches. The CDR3 is made up of 20 amino acids. Germline CDR1 reads SGHAT; CDR2 reads FQNNGV. The CDR3 sequence: CASSSERTGGSTFAGNTIYF. The DNA for the CDR3 is TGTGCCAGCAGCTCCGAACGGACAGGGGGTAGTACGTTTGCTGGAAACACCATATATTTT.

This clonotype was recorded many times. The chain combines TRBV11-2 with TRBJ2-7, with TRBD1 as a possible D gene (6 bases). The CDR3 is made up of 14 amino acids. Germline loops: CDR1 SGHAT, CDR2 FQNNGV. Trimming removed 3 bases at V and 0 bases at J, with 9 bases between. The CDR3 DNA reads as TGTGCCAGCAGCTTCCCGGACAGCTCCTACGAGCAGTACTTC. It is translated as CASSFPDSSYEQYF.

This clonotype showed up just a few times. A much larger clone lies one base from this, so it may be a read error. The chain has TRBV2 and TRBJ2-3; 9 nucleotides agree with TRBD1. The CDR3 covers 16 residues. V shed 8 bases, J shed 3 bases, and the junction held 12 bases outside the gene matches. Germline-derived CDR1 and CDR2 are SNHLY and FYNNEI. CDR3 amino acids: CASGLRDRVWTDTQYF. CDR3 coding DNA: TGTGCCAGCGGACTCCGGGACAGGGTGTGGACAGATACGCAGTATTTT.

This clonotype has only a few counts. This chain joins TRBV6-2 or TRBV6-3 and TRBJ1-2; 7 nucleotides line up with TRBD1. Germline CDR1 is MNHEY and CDR2 is SVGEGT. The CDR3 has 12 amino acids. V shed 2 bases and J 8 bases; nucleotides not matched to a gene: 2. The CDR3 protein is CASSYHRGGYTF. The CDR3 DNA follows: TGTGCCAGCAGTTACCACAGGGGCGGCTACACCTTC.

Worth noting for this clonotype: A much larger clone sits a single nucleotide away, making a read error possible. DNA of the CDR3: TGTGCCAGCAACTTAAGCCTTAGCTCCTACAATGAGCAGTTCTTC. It specifies CASNLSLSSYNEQFF. The V call is TRBV11-2, the J call TRBJ2-1; D remains unclear. CDR3 length equals 15 residues. Germline V gene lookup returns CDR1 SGHAT and CDR2 FQNNGV.

This clonotype was observed a handful of times. V and J are TRBV29-1 and TRBJ2-4; 13 bases are a match to TRBD2. The CDR3 has 19 residues. Germline V gene data show CDR1 as SQVTM and CDR2 as ANQGSEA. V lost 6 bases, J lost 1 base, and 15 bases stayed unmatched. The CDR3 region has the DNA TGCAGCGTCATCTTGAGACGGACTAGCGGGAGTCCGGCCAAAAACATTCAGTACTTC. Residues: CSVILRRTSGSPAKNIQYF.

The sample holds many counts of this clonotype. The V and J genes are TRBV12-3 or TRBV12-4 and TRBJ2-3; 13 nucleotides align to TRBD2. V lost 6 bases to trimming and J lost 3 bases; unmatched junction nucleotides: 6. The CDR3 runs to 16 residues. The CDR3 sequence: CASRRLAGGVTDTQYF. The CDR3 DNA sequence: TGTGCCAGCAGACGACTAGCGGGAGGTGTAACAGATACGCAGTATTTT.

The genes are TRBV6-6 and TRBJ2-1; D not resolved. The CDR3 covers 14 residues. Germline V gives CDR1 MNHNY, CDR2 SVGAGI (reference sequence). The V and J ends lost 0 bases and 3 bases respectively, with 6 bases between them. The CDR3 DNA follows: TGTGCCAGCAGTTACTCGACCGACTACAATGAGCAGTTCTTC. This sequence encodes CASSYSTDYNEQFF.

This clonotype was recorded many times. The chain employs TRBV2 and TRBJ2-1; TRBD2 aligns across 10 bases. V was pared by 4 bases and J by 5 bases, with 5 bases of the junction left unmatched. This CDR3 contains 15 residues. The germline V gene has CDR1 SNHLY and CDR2 FYNNEI. The CDR3 DNA reads as TGTGCCAGCAGTGTTCAACTAGCGGGAAACAATGAGCAGTTCTTC. This translates into CASSVQLAGNNEQFF.

This clonotype came up a few times. This chain connects TRBV20-1 to TRBJ2-3; D may correspond to TRBD1 or TRBD2 (5 bases each). Trimming took 6 bases from V and 7 from J, leaving 20 bases between them. Germline CDR1 reads DFQATT; CDR2 reads SNEGSKA (reference sequence). The CDR3 is made up of 14 amino acids. The CDR3 bases are TGCAGTGCGGCCGGGACCGCCCTTGTAAATACGCAGTATTTT. It specifies CSAAGTALVNTQYF.

The CDR3 DNA reads TGTGCCACCAGTGATTGGGGGGTGCGCCGAATTATGAACACTGAAGCTTTCTTT. It translates to CATSDWGVRRIMNTEAFF. The chain uses TRBV24-1 and TRBJ1-1, with a weak D call TRBD1 (5 bases). The V gene's germline CDR1 is KGHDR and CDR2 SFDVKD. The CDR3 loop spans 18 amino acids. V was trimmed by 2 bases and J by 0 bases, leaving 18 bases between them.

This clonotype showed up many times. The chain recombines TRBV20-1 with TRBJ2-1; D gene unclear. The germline V gene encodes CDR1 DFQATT and CDR2 SNEGSKA (reference sequence). V was cut by 0 bases and J by 4 bases, with 19 bases left in between. The CDR3 runs 17 residues. CDR3 residues: CSARDIVRLWDYNEQFF. Here the CDR3 DNA reads TGCAGTGCTAGAGATATCGTCCGTTTATGGGATTACAATGAGCAGTTCTTC.

The chain employs TRBV4-1 and TRBJ2-1; 7 nucleotides align to TRBD2. The J segment lost 0 bases and the V segment lost 4 bases, leaving 6 bases of the junction unmatched. Germline V CDR1 and CDR2: MGHRA, YSYEKL. This CDR3 contains 16 residues. DNA of the CDR3: TGCGCCAGCAGCCGAAAAGCGGGGAGCTCCTACAATGAGCAGTTCTTC. Translation gives CASSRKAGSSYNEQFF.